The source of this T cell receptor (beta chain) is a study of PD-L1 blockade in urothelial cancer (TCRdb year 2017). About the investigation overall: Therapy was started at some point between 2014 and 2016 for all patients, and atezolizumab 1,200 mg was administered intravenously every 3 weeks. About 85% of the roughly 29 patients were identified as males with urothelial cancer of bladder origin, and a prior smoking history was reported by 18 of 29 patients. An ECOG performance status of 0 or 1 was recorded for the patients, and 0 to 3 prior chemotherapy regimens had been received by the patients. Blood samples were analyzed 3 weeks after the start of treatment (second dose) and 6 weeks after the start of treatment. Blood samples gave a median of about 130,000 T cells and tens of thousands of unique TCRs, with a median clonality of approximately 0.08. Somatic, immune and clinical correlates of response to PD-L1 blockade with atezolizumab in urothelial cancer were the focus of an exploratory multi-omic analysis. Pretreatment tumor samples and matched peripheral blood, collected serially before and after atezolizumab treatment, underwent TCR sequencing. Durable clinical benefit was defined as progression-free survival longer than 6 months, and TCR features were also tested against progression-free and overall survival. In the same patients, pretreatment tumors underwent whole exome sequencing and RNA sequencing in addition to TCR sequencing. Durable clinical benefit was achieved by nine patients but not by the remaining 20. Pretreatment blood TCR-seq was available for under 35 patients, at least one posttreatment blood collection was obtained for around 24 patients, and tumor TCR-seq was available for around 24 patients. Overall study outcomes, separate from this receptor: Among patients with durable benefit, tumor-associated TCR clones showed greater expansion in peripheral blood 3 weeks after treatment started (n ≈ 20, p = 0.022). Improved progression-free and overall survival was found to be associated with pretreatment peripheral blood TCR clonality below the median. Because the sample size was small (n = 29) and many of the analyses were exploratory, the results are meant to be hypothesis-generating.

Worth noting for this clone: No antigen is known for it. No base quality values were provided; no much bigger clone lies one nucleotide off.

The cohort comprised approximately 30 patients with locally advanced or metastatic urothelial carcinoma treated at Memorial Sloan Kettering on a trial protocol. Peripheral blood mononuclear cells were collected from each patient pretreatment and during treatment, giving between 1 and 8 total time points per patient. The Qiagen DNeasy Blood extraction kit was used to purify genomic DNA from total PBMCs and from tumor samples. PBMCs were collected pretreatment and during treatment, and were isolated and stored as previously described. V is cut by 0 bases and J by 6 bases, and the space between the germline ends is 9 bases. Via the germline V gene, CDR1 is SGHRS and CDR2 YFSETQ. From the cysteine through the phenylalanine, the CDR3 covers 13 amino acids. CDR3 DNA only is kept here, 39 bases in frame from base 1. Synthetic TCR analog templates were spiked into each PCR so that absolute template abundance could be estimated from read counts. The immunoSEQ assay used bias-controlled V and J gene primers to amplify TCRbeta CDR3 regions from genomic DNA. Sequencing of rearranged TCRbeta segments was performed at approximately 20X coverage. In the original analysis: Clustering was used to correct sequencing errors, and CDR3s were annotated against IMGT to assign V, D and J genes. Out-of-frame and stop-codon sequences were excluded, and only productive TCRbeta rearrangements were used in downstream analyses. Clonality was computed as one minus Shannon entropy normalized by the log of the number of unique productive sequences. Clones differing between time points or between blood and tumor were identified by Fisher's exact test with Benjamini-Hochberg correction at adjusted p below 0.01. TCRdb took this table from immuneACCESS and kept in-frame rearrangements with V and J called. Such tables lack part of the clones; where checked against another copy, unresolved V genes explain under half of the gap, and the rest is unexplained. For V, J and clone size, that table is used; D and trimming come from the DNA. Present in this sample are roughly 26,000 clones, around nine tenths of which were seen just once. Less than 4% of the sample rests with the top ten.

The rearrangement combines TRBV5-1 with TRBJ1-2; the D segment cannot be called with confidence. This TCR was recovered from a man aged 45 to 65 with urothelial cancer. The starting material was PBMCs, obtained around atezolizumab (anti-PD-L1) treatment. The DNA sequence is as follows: TGCGCCAGCAGCTTGGCCGGTAATGATGGCTACACCTTC. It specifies CASSLAGNDGYTF.